This record looks at one TCR beta chain sequence and its context. The treatment denotes: around 19 received Ad26.COV2.S at low or high dose, single or two shots; roughly 5 received placebo; per-sample allocation not given. On day 63 after the first injection, vaccine and placebo recipients gave samples. Its platform was an Ad26 vector, and its expressed antigen was Wuhan-strain SARS-CoV-2 spike. The method was immunoSEQ multiplex PCR; TCRdb's version includes in-frame clones alone and lacks a portion of them. Of 380,000 or so clones in the sample, about nine tenths were seen once. Germline-derived CDR1 and CDR2 are SGHTA and FQGTGA. The CDR3 is 13 residues long. V lost 5 bases and J lost 9; bases outside the gene matches: 6. The entry originates in a study of Ad26.COV2.S vaccination and SARS-CoV-2 variants. In the study overall: The trial was COV1001 and the donor's arm was Ad26.COV2.S. Ad26.COV2.S was injected intramuscularly once or twice, 56 days apart.

The sequences come from peripheral blood, collected in a trial of Ad26.COV2.S vaccine versus placebo. The V call is TRBV7-3, the J call TRBJ2-1, with 8 bases fitting TRBD2. The TCR was taken from a person aged 18-65 years who received the Ad26.COV2.S COVID-19 vaccine or a placebo. This CDR3 is CASSRSGSTEQFF. CDR3 bases: TGTGCCAGCAGCCGAAGCGGGAGCACTGAGCAGTTCTTC.